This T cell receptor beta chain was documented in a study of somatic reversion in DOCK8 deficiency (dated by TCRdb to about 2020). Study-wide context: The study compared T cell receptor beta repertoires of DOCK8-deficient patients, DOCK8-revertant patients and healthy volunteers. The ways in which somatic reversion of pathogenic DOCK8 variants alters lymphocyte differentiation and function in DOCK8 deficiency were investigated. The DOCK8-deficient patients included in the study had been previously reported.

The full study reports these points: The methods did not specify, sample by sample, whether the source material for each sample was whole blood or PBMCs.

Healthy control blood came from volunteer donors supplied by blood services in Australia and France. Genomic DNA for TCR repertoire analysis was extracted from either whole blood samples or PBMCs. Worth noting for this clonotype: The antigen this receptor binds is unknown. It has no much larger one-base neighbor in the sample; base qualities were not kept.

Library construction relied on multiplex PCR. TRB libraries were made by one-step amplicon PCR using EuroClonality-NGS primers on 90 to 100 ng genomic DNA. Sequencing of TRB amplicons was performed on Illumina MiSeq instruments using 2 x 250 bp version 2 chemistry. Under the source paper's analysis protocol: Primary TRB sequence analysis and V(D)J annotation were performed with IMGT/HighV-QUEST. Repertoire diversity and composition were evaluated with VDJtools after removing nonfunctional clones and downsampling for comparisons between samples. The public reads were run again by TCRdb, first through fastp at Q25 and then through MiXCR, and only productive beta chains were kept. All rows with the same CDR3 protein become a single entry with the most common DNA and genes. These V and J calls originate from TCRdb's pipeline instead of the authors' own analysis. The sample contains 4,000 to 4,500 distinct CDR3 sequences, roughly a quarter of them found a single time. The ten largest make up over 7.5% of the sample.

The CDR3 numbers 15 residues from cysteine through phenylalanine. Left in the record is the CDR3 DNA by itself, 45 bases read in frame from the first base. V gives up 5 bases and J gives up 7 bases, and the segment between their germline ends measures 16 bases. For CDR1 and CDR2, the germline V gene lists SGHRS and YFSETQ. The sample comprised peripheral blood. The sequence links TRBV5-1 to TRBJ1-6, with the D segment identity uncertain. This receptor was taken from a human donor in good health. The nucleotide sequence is TGCGCCAGCAGGTCGACCGGGAAGGAGAATTCACCCCTCCACTTT. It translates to CASRSTGKENSPLHF.